The 26 T cell receptor beta chains below were found in one sample sequenced in a study of CD8+CD57+ T cells in acquired aplastic anemia. TCR beta VDJ and CDR3 profiles were obtained from a genomic DNA template. TCRdb processed the reads anew with MiXCR; each CDR3 protein has one entry. The table records approximately 190,000 distinct CDR3 sequences, less than 60% of them present only once. Patients chosen for sequencing had shown CD8+CD57+ cell expansion by flow cytometry. Material for sequencing was sorted CD4+, CD8+, or CD8+CD57+ T cells (not recorded which) from PBMCs. The receptors derive from a human donor with aplastic anemia.

This clonotype came up many times. The chain carries TRBV20-1 and TRBJ1-2; perhaps TRBD1 as D (5 bases). The CDR3 runs 14 residues. The V end lost 2 bases, the J end lost 8 bases, and 18 bases lay between the germline ends. From germline, CDR1 is DFQATT and CDR2 SNEGSKA (reference sequence). The CDR3 reads CSARFRDGNGGYTF. For the CDR3, the DNA is TGCAGTGCTAGATTCCGGGACGGCAATGGCGGCTACACCTTC.

In the case of this clonotype: The junction shows a germline mismatch at one end, possibly a read error. The V gene is TRBV7-8, the J gene TRBJ2-3, with a tentative D call TRBD2 (5 bases). Germline V lookup: CDR1 SGHVS, CDR2 FQNEAQ. This CDR3 spans 14 amino acids. DNA for the CDR3: TGTGCCAGCAGCCCCCTACAAGGGTGGGAGACCCAGTATTTC. Translating it yields CASSPLQGWETQYF.

The rearrangement links TRBV27 to TRBJ2-2; TRBD1 or TRBD2 may be the D gene (6 bases each). The CDR3 runs to 17 residues. CDR1 and CDR2 (germline): MNHEY, SMNVEV (reference sequence). Trimming stripped 4 bases from V and 3 bases from J, with 18 bases between. For the CDR3, the DNA is TGTGCCAGCAGTTCCTTCAGGGGACTCGGGGACACCGGGGAGCTGTTTTTT. Encoded protein: CASSSFRGLGDTGELFF.

This chain uses TRBV4-3 with TRBJ1-3; D might be TRBD1 (6 bases). This CDR3 is 16 amino acids long. Germline CDR1 LGHNA, CDR2 YSLEER. Trimming cost V 6 bases and J 0 bases, with 15 bases left between them. CDR3 amino acids: CASRVGDKSSGNTIYF. CDR3 in DNA: TGCGCCAGCAGGGTAGGGGACAAAAGCTCTGGAAACACCATATATTTT.

The chain joins TRBV10-3 to TRBJ2-2; D is ambiguous. CDR1 and CDR2 (germline): ENHRY, SYGVKD. The length of the CDR3 is 16 residues. The germline V and J ends were trimmed by 0 bases and 0 bases, with 8 bases remaining between them. The CDR3 loop is CAISESSGANTGELFF. For the CDR3, the DNA is TGTGCCATCAGTGAGTCGAGTGGGGCGAACACCGGGGAGCTGTTTTTT.

This clonotype was detected ten times or more. V is TRBV19 and J is TRBJ1-6, with 7 bases fitting TRBD1. The CDR3 extends over 15 amino acids. Trimming took 6 bases from V and 9 from J; bases not matched to a gene: 11. In germline, CDR1 is LNHDA, CDR2 SQIVND (reference sequence). CDR3 nucleotides: TGTGCCAGTAGAGAGACAGGGAATAAACTTTCACCCCTCCACTTT. As protein: CASRETGNKLSPLHF.

The chain recombines TRBV7-9 with TRBJ1-1, with a weak D call TRBD1 (5 bases). This CDR3 spans 15 amino acids. Per germline, CDR1 SEHNR and CDR2 FQNEAQ (reference sequence). The V end lost 5 bases, the J end lost 2 bases, and 15 bases lay between the germline ends. The CDR3: CASSLLEGRNTEAFF. The CDR3 DNA sequence: TGTGCCAGCAGCCTCCTCGAGGGGAGAAACACTGAAGCTTTCTTT.

The rearrangement joins TRBV2 to TRBJ2-7; D possibly matches TRBD1 or TRBD2 (5 bases each). Germline V gene lookup returns CDR1 SNHLY and CDR2 FYNNEI. This CDR3 contains 15 residues. V was cut by 8 bases and J by 2 bases, with 19 bases left in between. DNA of the CDR3: TGTGCCAGCGACTTATCCGGGACGGTCACCTACGAGCAGTACTTC. Translation: CASDLSGTVTYEQYF.

Note on this clonotype: Given a much more abundant clone one base away, this may be a read error. This rearrangement joins TRBV5-1 to TRBJ2-7; D might be TRBD1 (6 bases). The CDR3 runs to 16 residues. Trimming pared 5 bases from V and 7 bases from J, leaving 25 bases between. Germline CDR1 SGHRS, CDR2 YFSETQ. CDR3 nucleotides: TGCGCCAGCAGAGGGGGAGACGGGATAAGTGGCAATGAGCAGTACTTC. Amino acids: CASRGGDGISGNEQYF.

The chain links TRBV11-1 to TRBJ2-2; perhaps TRBD2 as D (5 bases). Germline CDR1 is SGHAT and CDR2 is FQDESV (reference sequence). The CDR3 has 14 amino acids. V lost 2 bases to trimming and J lost 7 bases, with 11 bases between them. The CDR3 coding sequence is TGTGCCAGCAGCTTATGGGTTGCGGGCGGGGAGCTGTTTTTT. Amino acid sequence: CASSLWVAGGELFF.

This clonotype has at least ten counts. This chain uses TRBV19 with TRBJ2-3; no clear D. The CDR3 runs to 12 residues. V dropped 4 bases and J dropped 6 bases, with 8 bases sitting between them. Looked up from germline, CDR1 is LNHDA and CDR2 is SQIVND (reference sequence). CDR3 protein: CASSTPPDTQYF. The CDR3 DNA reads as TGTGCCAGTAGTACCCCCCCCGATACGCAGTATTTT.

This clonotype was counted ten times or more. The rearrangement joins TRBV11-3 to TRBJ2-3; D assignment may be TRBD1 or TRBD2 (5 bases each). Trimming took 6 bases from V and 7 from J, leaving 14 bases between them. This CDR3 region has 13 residues. CDR1 is SGHNT and CDR2 is YENEEA in the germline V gene. CDR3 protein: CASRGVPGYTQYF. The CDR3 coding sequence is TGTGCCAGCAGAGGGGTCCCGGGATATACGCAGTATTTT.

The chain recombines TRBV2 with TRBJ2-5; the match to TRBD1 covers 7 bases. Trimming at V came to 6 bases and at J to 5 bases, leaving 6 bases not matched to a gene. CDR3 length equals 13 residues. The germline V gene has CDR1 SNHLY and CDR2 FYNNEI. The CDR3 spells CASRETGFETQYF. The CDR3 nucleotides are TGTGCCAGCAGGGAGACAGGGTTCGAGACCCAGTACTTC.

The count of this clonotype is one. J is TRBJ2-1 and V is TRBV29-1; TRBD1 matches at 10 bases. Germline CDR1 reads SQVTM; CDR2 reads ANQGSEA. This CDR3 is built from 14 residues. The CDR3 region is CSEGGTGAWNEQFF. In nucleotides, the CDR3 is TGCAGTGAGGGCGGGACAGGGGCCTGGAATGAGCAGTTCTTC.

This clonotype was found many times. This chain uses TRBV19 with TRBJ2-3; 10 bases are shared with TRBD1. Germline trimming cut 1 base from V and 6 bases from J; bases unmatched to any gene: 1. The CDR3 has 14 residues. Per germline, CDR1 LNHDA and CDR2 SQIVND (reference sequence). Here the CDR3 DNA reads TGTGCCAGTAGTATAGGACAGGGGGCGGATACGCAGTATTTT. It encodes CASSIGQGADTQYF.

This chain uses TRBV20-1 with TRBJ1-5, with 7 bases matching TRBD1. CDR1 is DFQATT, CDR2 SNEGSKA, per germline (reference sequence). The CDR3 length is 14 residues. Unmatched junction bases numbered 10, after V lost 6 bases and J lost 5 bases. CDR3 nucleotides: TGCAGTGCCCGAGCCTACAGGGGTGATCAGCCCCAGCATTTT. Its protein is CSARAYRGDQPQHF.

This clonotype has only a few counts. The rearrangement links TRBV9 to TRBJ2-7, with TRBD2 matching 8 bases. From germline, CDR1 is SGDLS and CDR2 YYNGEE. This CDR3 region has 15 residues. V gave up 4 bases and J gave up 1 base; unmatched junction bases: 7. The CDR3 DNA reads as TGTGCCAGCAGCCACGGGGGGGGTTCTTCCTACGAGCAGTACTTC. Translation gives CASSHGGGSSYEQYF.

The rearrangement links TRBV10-3 to TRBJ2-3; TRBD1 matches at 10 bases. This CDR3 is 15 amino acids long. Germline values: CDR1 ENHRY, CDR2 SYGVKD. The trim removed 11 bases at V and 8 bases at J, leaving 16 bases unmatched. DNA for the CDR3: TGTGCCGCAAGGACGGGGACAGGGGCAGTAGGTACGCAGTATTTT. Amino acid sequence: CAARTGTGAVGTQYF.

The chain carries TRBV7-3 and TRBJ2-5, with unresolved D. V shed 5 bases and J shed 3 bases, with 4 bases lying between them. Germline CDR1 reads SGHTA; CDR2 reads FQGTGA. The CDR3 is 11 residues long. Here the CDR3 reads CASSAEETQYF. The CDR3 bases are TGTGCCAGCAGCGCGGAAGAGACCCAGTACTTC.

The chain employs TRBV2 and TRBJ1-4; possible D gene TRBD1, 6 bases. Germline V gene lookup returns CDR1 SNHLY and CDR2 FYNNEI. V lost 2 bases, J lost 7 bases, and 14 bases lay in between. The CDR3 consists of 15 residues. The CDR3 bases are TGTGCCAGCAGTGAAACCGGGGGCCGGGGTGAAAAACTGTTTTTT. Encoded protein: CASSETGGRGEKLFF.

This clonotype was recorded many times. This sequence joins TRBV29-1 and TRBJ1-2; D is unclear. Trimming removed 0 bases at V and 5 bases at J, with 13 bases between. This CDR3 has 14 amino acids. Per germline, CDR1 SQVTM and CDR2 ANQGSEA. CDR3 loop: CSVEDGRLFYGYTF. In DNA form, the CDR3 reads TGCAGCGTTGAAGATGGACGGTTGTTTTATGGCTACACCTTC.

In its sample, this clonotype was seen many times. The V and J genes are TRBV25-1 and TRBJ1-2; no clear D gene. CDR1 MGHDK and CDR2 SYGVNS come from the germline V gene. V lost 1 base, J lost 2 bases, and 2 bases lay in between. This CDR3 contains 12 residues. The CDR3: CASSESNYGYTF. The DNA for the CDR3 is TGTGCCAGCAGTGAATCGAACTATGGCTACACCTTC.

The chain links TRBV11-1 to TRBJ2-4, with a possible D match to TRBD2 (5 bases). The V and J ends lost 0 bases and 9 bases respectively, with 18 bases between them. Germline V gene lookup returns CDR1 SGHAT and CDR2 FQDESV (reference sequence). The CDR3 has 16 residues. This CDR3 is CASSLAPQEASGIQYF. DNA for the CDR3: TGTGCCAGCAGCTTAGCCCCCCAGGAGGCGTCAGGCATTCAGTACTTC.

V and J are TRBV6-1 and TRBJ1-2; 12 nucleotides match TRBD1. Trimming cost V 6 bases and J 7 bases; bases outside gene matches: 9. Germline CDR1 is MNHNS and CDR2 is SASEGT. The CDR3 covers 15 residues. CDR3 bases: TGTGCCAGCAGCCCAGGGGGACAGGGGGCGCTTGGCTACACCTTC. Protein: CASSPGGQGALGYTF.

In its sample, this clonotype was seen many times. The chain joins TRBV11-3 to TRBJ1-2; no reliable D call. CDR1 is SGHNT and CDR2 is YENEEA in the germline V gene. The V end lost 5 bases, the J end lost 3 bases, and 7 bases lay between the germline ends. This CDR3 spans 12 amino acids. CDR3 sequence (DNA): TGTGCCAGCAGCCGTGGGGACTATGGCTACACCTTC. It translates to CASSRGDYGYTF.

This chain uses TRBV9 with TRBJ1-3; 7 bases are shared with TRBD1. Germline V lookup: CDR1 SGDLS, CDR2 YYNGEE. The CDR3 has 17 amino acids. Trimming at V came to 4 bases and at J to 2 bases, leaving 12 bases not matched to a gene. The CDR3 reads CASSPRQGASAGNTIYF. The CDR3 region has the DNA TGTGCCAGCAGCCCAAGACAGGGAGCGAGCGCTGGAAACACCATATATTTT. The complete variable domain, with remaining parts taken from reference TRBV9 and TRBJ1-3, reads DSGVTQTPKHLITATGQRVTLRCSPRSGDLSVYWYQQSLDQGLQFLIQYYNGEERAKGNILERFSAQQFPDLHSELNLSSLELGDSALYFCASSPRQGASAGNTIYFGEGSWLTVV.